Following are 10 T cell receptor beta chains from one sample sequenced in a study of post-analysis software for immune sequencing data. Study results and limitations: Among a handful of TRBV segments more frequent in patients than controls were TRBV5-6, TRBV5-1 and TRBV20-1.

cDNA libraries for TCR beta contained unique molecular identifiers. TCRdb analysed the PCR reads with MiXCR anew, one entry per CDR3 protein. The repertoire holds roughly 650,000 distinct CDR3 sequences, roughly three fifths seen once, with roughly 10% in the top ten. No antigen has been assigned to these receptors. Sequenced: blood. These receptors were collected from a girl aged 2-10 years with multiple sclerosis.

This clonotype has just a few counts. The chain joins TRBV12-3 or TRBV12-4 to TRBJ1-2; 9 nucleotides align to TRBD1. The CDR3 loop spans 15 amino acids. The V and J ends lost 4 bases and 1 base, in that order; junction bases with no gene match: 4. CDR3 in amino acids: CASSSGTGRNYGYTF. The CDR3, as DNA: TGTGCCAGCAGTTCCGGGACAGGGCGTAACTATGGCTACACCTTC.

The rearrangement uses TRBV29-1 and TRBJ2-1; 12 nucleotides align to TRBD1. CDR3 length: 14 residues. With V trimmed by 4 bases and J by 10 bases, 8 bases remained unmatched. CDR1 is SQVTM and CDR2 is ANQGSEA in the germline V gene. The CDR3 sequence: CSVAPGQGAKEQFF. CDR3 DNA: TGCAGCGTTGCGCCGGGACAGGGGGCCAAGGAGCAGTTCTTC.

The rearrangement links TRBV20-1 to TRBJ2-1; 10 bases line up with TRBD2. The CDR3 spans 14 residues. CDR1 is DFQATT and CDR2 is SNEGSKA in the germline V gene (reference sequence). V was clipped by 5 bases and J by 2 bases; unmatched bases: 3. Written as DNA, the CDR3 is TGCAGTGCTCGGAGCGGGAGGGCCTACAATGAGCAGTTCTTC. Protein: CSARSGRAYNEQFF.

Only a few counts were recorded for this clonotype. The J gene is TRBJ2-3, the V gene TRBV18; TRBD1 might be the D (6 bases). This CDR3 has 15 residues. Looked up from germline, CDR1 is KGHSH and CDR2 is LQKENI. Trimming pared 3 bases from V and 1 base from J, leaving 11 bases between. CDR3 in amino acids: CASSPRGDGTDTQYF. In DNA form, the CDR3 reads TGTGCCAGCTCACCCAGGGGAGACGGCACAGATACGCAGTATTTT.

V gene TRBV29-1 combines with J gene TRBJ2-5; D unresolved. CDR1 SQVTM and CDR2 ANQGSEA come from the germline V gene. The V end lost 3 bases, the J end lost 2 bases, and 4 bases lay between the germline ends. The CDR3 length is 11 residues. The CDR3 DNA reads TGCAGCGTTGATGTTCAAGAGACCCAGTACTTC. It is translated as CSVDVQETQYF.

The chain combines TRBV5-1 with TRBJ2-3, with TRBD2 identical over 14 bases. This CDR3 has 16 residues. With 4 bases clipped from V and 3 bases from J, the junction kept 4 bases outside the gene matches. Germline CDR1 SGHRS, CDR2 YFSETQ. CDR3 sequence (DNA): TGCGCCAGCAGCGGGGGGACTAGCGGGAGAACAGATACGCAGTATTTT. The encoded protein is CASSGGTSGRTDTQYF. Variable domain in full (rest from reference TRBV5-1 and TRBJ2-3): KAGVTQTPRYLIKTRGQQVTLSCSPISGHRSVSWYQQTPGQGLQFLFEYFSETQRNKGNFPGRFSGRQFSNSRSEMNVSTLELGDSALYLCASSGGTSGRTDTQYFGPGTRLTVL.

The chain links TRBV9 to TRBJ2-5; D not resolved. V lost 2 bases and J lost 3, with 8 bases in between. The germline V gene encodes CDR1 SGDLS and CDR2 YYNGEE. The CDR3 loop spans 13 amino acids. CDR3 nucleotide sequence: TGTGCCAGCAGCGTGGGTCCAAAAGAGACCCAGTACTTC. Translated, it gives CASSVGPKETQYF.

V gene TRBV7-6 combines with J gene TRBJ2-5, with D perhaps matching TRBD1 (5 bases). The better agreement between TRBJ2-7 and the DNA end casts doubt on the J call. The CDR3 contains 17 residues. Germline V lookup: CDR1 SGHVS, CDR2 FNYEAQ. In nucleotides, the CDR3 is TGTGCCAGCAGCTTATCGTTTGCGCGGACACCTGTCAACGAGCAGTACTTC. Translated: CASSLSFARTPVNEQYF.

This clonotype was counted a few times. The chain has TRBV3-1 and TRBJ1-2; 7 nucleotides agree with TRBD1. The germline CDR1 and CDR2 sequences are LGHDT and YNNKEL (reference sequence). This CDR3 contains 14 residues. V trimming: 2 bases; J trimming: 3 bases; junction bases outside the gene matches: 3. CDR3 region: CASSQQGVDYGYTF. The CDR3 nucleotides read TGTGCCAGCAGCCAACAGGGGGTGGACTATGGCTACACCTTC.

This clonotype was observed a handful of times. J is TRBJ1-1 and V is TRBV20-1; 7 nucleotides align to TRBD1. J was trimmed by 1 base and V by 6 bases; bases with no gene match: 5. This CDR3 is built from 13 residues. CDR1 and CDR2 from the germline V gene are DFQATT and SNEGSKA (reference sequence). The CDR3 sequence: CSAAYRGNTEAFF. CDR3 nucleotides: TGCAGTGCCGCGTACAGGGGGAACACTGAAGCTTTCTTT.